This T cell receptor beta chain was recorded in a study of OX40 agonist ivuxolimab in advanced cancers. Study information: Treatment of patients was with ivuxolimab, an agonistic anti-OX40 (CD134) antibody. Head and neck, renal cell, melanoma or hepatocellular carcinoma were the cancers that dose-escalation patients had. Partial responses were achieved by three patients: one hepatocellular carcinoma, two cutaneous melanoma.

Whole-study findings and limits: Average numbers of expanded clones were greater in CD8+ T cells than in CD4+.

Per germline, CDR1 SGHVS and CDR2 FQNEAQ. CDR3 length: 15 amino acids. Trimming at V came to 5 bases and at J to 5 bases, leaving 9 bases not matched to a gene. Points on this clone: Its antigen remains unidentified.

This table comes from immunoSEQ multiplex PCR, and its TCRdb copy is limited to in-frame clones, with some not included. The sample includes about 27,000 clones, around nine tenths of them seen just once. The gene calls are TRBV7-8 and TRBJ2-5; 9 nucleotides line up with TRBD1. The sequence was collected from an adult with an advanced solid tumor such as melanoma, head and neck, liver or kidney cancer. Sequenced material: CD4+ or CD8+ T cells sorted from blood, taken in a trial of the OX40 agonist ivuxolimab. The CDR3 region is CASSPGTGLGETQYF. The CDR3, as DNA: TGTGCCAGCAGCCCCGGGACAGGGCTGGGGGAGACCCAGTACTTC.